This T cell receptor (beta chain) was sequenced during a study of CD8 T cells in ankylosing spondylitis. General study findings and limits: Clones tied to disease were said to be significantly enriched in matched ankylosing spondylitis synovial fluid. A motif of eight highly homologous TCR beta variants was seen as apparently characteristic of ankylosing spondylitis blood. Earlier studies detected some motif variants in reactive arthritis synovial fluid and blood.

This clonotype has at least ten counts. What it binds is not known. TCRdb reprocessed the 5' RACE reads with MiXCR, giving one entry per CDR3 protein. The sample carries 210,000 or so distinct CDR3 sequences, 7% to 10% recorded once. CDR3 length: 12 residues. V was shortened by 4 bases and J by 0 bases, with 5 bases between the two germline ends. From germline, CDR1 is SQVTM and CDR2 ANQGSEA. V and J are TRBV29-1 and TRBJ2-3; D ambiguous. Sequencing was done on a sample of blood, either unsorted or a sorted T cell fraction (not recorded which). This receptor was taken from a female donor with ankylosing spondylitis or in good health (not recorded which). The CDR3 DNA reads as TGCAGCGTTGGCAGGAGCACAGATACGCAGTATTTT. Protein: CSVGRSTDTQYF.